This T cell receptor beta chain stems from a study of cytomegalovirus exposure and HLA in healthy donors. Study-wide points: Roughly uniform depth of sequencing across donors was assumed in presence/absence analyses. In all likelihood, a cluster of highly shared sequence variants was a sequencing artifact.

On this clone: Its antigen is unknown.

The PCR was carried out with 60 Vbeta primers and 13 Jbeta primers. Assay: immunoSEQ multiplex PCR; the TCRdb copy retains only in-frame clones and omits some. Here the sample table reports 40,000 to 45,000 clones. What was sequenced was PBMCs. The receptor comes from a woman in her 30s in good health and CMV-seronegative.

The CDR3 sequence: CASRGTANTGELFF. Written as DNA, the CDR3 is TGCGCCAGTAGGGGTACTGCTAACACCGGGGAGCTGTTTTTT. The V call is TRBV5-1, the J call TRBJ2-2; D perhaps matches TRBD1 (5 bases). V was trimmed by 8 bases and J by 2 bases, leaving 13 bases between them. From germline, CDR1 is SGHRS and CDR2 YFSETQ. The CDR3 totals 14 residues. Combining the CDR3 with reference TRBV5-1 and TRBJ2-2 gives the whole variable domain KAGVTQTPRYLIKTRGQQVTLSCSPISGHRSVSWYQQTPGQGLQFLFEYFSETQRNKGNFPGRFSGRQFSNSRSEMNVSTLELGDSALYLCASRGTANTGELFFGEGSRLTVL.